This T cell receptor beta chain was observed in a study of blood T cell repertoires in COVID-19. Produced via immunoSEQ multiplex PCR; TCRdb's table is partial and in-frame only. Altogether 200,000 to 250,000 clones are present, 86% being singletons, with the ten largest covering about 10%. Sequences were obtained from peripheral blood. This clonotype was sampled from a woman between 45 and 65 years old with COVID-19, enrolled during active disease.

The CDR3 DNA reads TGCAGCGTTGAAGTGACAGGGGAGGGTGAGCAGTTCTTC. This codes for CSVEVTGEGEQFF. This chain uses TRBV29-1 with TRBJ2-1; possibly TRBD1 for D (8 bases). The CDR3 consists of 13 residues. From germline, CDR1 is SQVTM and CDR2 ANQGSEA. Trimming took off 1 base at V and 9 bases at J, with 13 bases between the two ends.